The rows below give T cell receptor beta chains drawn from one sample of a study of T cell responses to AZD1222 COVID-19 vaccine. The repertoire was sequenced with immunoSEQ multiplex PCR; TCRdb's copy has only in-frame clones and lacks some. The sample yields 120,000 or so clones, around 89% seen once. The sequencing here drew on peripheral blood, taken on day 0 of MenACWY control vaccination. Receptors were obtained from an adult in good health. The CDR3 runs from the conserved cysteine through the conserved F or W. D genes are given only for firm matches. For some rows the clone size is stated as once, few or many, or as a class when expanded; others skip it.

length	size	J	D	V	CDR3	DNA
16	-	TRBJ2-1	TRBD2	TRBV24-1	CATSDFSGKGLNEQFF	TGTGCCACCAGTGATTTTAGCGGGAAGGGTCTCAATGAGCAGTTCTTC
17	-	TRBJ2-7	-	TRBV7-2	CASSLEWDRQPTYEQYF	TGTGCCAGCAGCTTAGAATGGGATCGGCAGCCTACCTACGAGCAGTACTTC
15	once	TRBJ2-5	TRBD1	TRBV5-1	CASSEGQVRQETQYF	TGCGCCAGCAGCGAAGGACAGGTCCGACAAGAGACCCAGTACTTC
14	once	TRBJ1-2	-	TRBV30	CAWSVLRGSGGYTF	TGTGCCTGGAGTGTACTTAGGGGCAGCGGTGGCTACACCTTC
18	once	TRBJ2-1	-	TRBV11-2	CASSLVIPVRGGNNEQFF	TGTGCCAGCAGCTTAGTCATCCCCGTGAGGGGTGGGAACAATGAGCAGTTCTTC
14	-	TRBJ2-7	TRBD1	TRBV27	CASSSPGQGNEQYF	TGTGCCAGCAGTAGCCCGGGACAGGGCAACGAGCAGTACTTC
13	-	TRBJ2-5	-	TRBV24-1	CATSDGFQETQYF	TGTGCCACCAGTGATGGGTTTCAAGAGACCCAGTACTTC
14	-	TRBJ1-3	-	TRBV11-3	CASSLEDSGNTIYF	TGTGCCAGCAGCTTAGAAGACTCTGGAAACACCATATATTTT
14	-	TRBJ1-2	-	TRBV18	CASSSNGANYGYTF	TGTGCCAGCTCATCCAACGGGGCCAACTATGGCTACACCTTC
17	few	TRBJ2-5	-	TRBV7-3	CASSFLPPGGGRETQYF	TGTGCCAGCAGCTTCTTACCCCCTGGCGGGGGCCGGGAGACCCAGTACTTC
15	-	TRBJ2-5	-	TRBV7-6	CASSFSPGHRDSQYF	TGTGCCAGCAGTTTTAGTCCGGGACACAGAGACTCCCAGTACTTC
13	-	TRBJ1-4	-	TRBV6-5	CATKQGWGEKLFF	TGTGCCACTAAACAGGGCTGGGGGGAAAAACTGTTTTTT
18	-	TRBJ1-5	-	TRBV27	CASSGQGPLNALVQPQHF	TGTGCCAGCAGTGGTCAGGGGCCTCTTAATGCCCTCGTTCAGCCCCAGCATTTT
15	-	TRBJ1-2	TRBD1	TRBV5-8	CASSGQGWGSYGYTF	TGTGCCAGCAGCGGACAGGGATGGGGGAGCTATGGCTACACCTTC
15	-	TRBJ2-7	-	TRBV7-9	CASSWEDSTSYEQYF	TGTGCCAGCAGCTGGGAGGACAGTACCTCCTACGAGCAGTACTTC
13	-	TRBJ2-7	-	TRBV11-2	CASSLEPSGEQYF	TGTGCCAGCAGCTTAGAGCCTTCCGGCGAGCAGTACTTC
13	-	TRBJ2-7	-	TRBV6-5	CASRRREPHEQYF	TGTGCCAGCAGGCGGCGAGAACCCCACGAGCAGTACTTC
13	-	TRBJ2-7	-	TRBV4-3	CASSKQIAYEQYF	TGCGCCAGCAGTAAACAAATAGCCTACGAGCAGTACTTC
13	-	TRBJ1-2	-	TRBV7-9	CASSFSEGRSYTF	TGTGCCAGCAGCTTTTCGGAGGGGAGGAGCTACACCTTC
16	-	TRBJ1-4	-	TRBV4-1	CASSETGARGNEKLFF	TGCGCCAGCAGCGAAACCGGGGCCCGGGGTAATGAAAAACTGTTTTTT
16	few	TRBJ2-1	-	TRBV6-4	CASSDSGGTSYNEQFF	TGTGCCAGCAGTGACTCAGGCGGGACCTCCTACAATGAGCAGTTCTTC
14	-	TRBJ1-2	-	TRBV7-2	CASSFPGQLYGYTF	TGTGCCAGCAGCTTCCCTGGACAGCTCTATGGCTACACCTTC
13	-	TRBJ1-5	-	TRBV7-2	CASSLDLGQPQHF	TGTGCCAGCAGCTTAGATTTGGGTCAGCCCCAGCATTTT
15	-	TRBJ2-7	-	TRBV27	CASSVQQGISYEQYF	TGTGCCAGCAGCGTCCAGCAGGGCATCTCCTACGAGCAGTACTTC
14	-	TRBJ2-2	TRBD1	TRBV7-6	CASSWTGLGGELFF	TGTGCCAGCAGCTGGACAGGGCTCGGCGGGGAGCTGTTTTTT
15	-	TRBJ2-5	TRBD2	TRBV6-4	CASSYRGGVGETQYF	TGTGCCAGCAGTTATCGGGGAGGGGTAGGAGAGACCCAGTACTTC
13	-	TRBJ2-5	-	TRBV30	CAWRSGPKETQYF	TGTGCCTGGAGGTCCGGCCCTAAAGAGACCCAGTACTTC
15	-	TRBJ2-5	TRBD2	TRBV5-6	CASSLRAGAAETQYF	TGTGCCAGCAGCTTGCGAGCGGGAGCGGCAGAGACCCAGTACTTC
14	-	TRBJ1-2	-	TRBV24-1	CATSDLRMNYGYTF	TGTGCCACCAGTGACCTCCGGATGAACTATGGCTACACCTTC
15	-	TRBJ2-3	-	TRBV29-1	CSGQQGTTGTDTQYF	TGCAGCGGACAACAGGGCACCACCGGGACAGATACGCAGTATTTT
13	-	TRBJ1-1	TRBD1	TRBV12-3/TRBV12-4	CASSKDRDTEAFF	TGTGCCAGCAGCAAAGACAGGGACACTGAAGCTTTCTTT
15	few	TRBJ2-7	TRBD2	TRBV20-1	CSASIGTSVTYEQYF	TGCAGTGCTAGTATAGGGACTAGCGTAACCTACGAGCAGTACTTC
14	-	TRBJ2-5	-	TRBV24-1	CATSDFGHQETQYF	TGTGCCACCAGTGATTTTGGCCACCAAGAGACCCAGTACTTC
15	-	TRBJ2-2	-	TRBV7-7	CASSLDGRNTGELFF	TGTGCCAGCAGCTTAGACGGACGGAACACCGGGGAGCTGTTTTTT
11	-	TRBJ1-2	-	TRBV20-1	CSATRTPGYTF	TGCAGTGCTACACGAACCCCTGGCTACACCTTC
15	-	TRBJ1-2	-	TRBV2	CASSGLRGRTYGYTF	TGTGCCAGCAGTGGTCTCCGGGGACGGACCTATGGCTACACCTTC
19	-	TRBJ2-6	TRBD2	TRBV5-4	CARSGGGRPLYSGANVLTF	TGTGCCCGCAGCGGGGGGGGGCGCCCCCTTTACTCTGGGGCCAACGTCCTGACTTTC
14	-	TRBJ1-1	TRBD1	TRBV19	CASSSPDRYTEAFF	TGTGCCAGTAGTTCCCCGGACAGGTACACTGAAGCTTTCTTT
13	-	TRBJ2-1	-	TRBV11-3	CASSPPTGYEQFF	TGTGCCAGCAGCCCACCGACAGGATATGAGCAGTTCTTC
15	-	TRBJ2-1	TRBD2	TRBV6-6	CASSPGTSGWLEQFF	TGTGCCAGCAGCCCCGGGACTAGCGGGTGGCTTGAGCAGTTCTTC
14	-	TRBJ2-2	-	TRBV4-2	CASSHPRRAGELFF	TGTGCCAGCAGCCATCCCCGTAGGGCCGGGGAGCTGTTTTTT
13	-	TRBJ1-2	-	TRBV19	CASSPTGNYGYTF	TGTGCCAGTAGCCCGACAGGCAACTATGGCTACACCTTC
16	-	TRBJ2-3	-	TRBV30	CAWRGPYVAAVDTQYF	TGTGCCTGGAGGGGTCCTTATGTAGCGGCAGTAGATACGCAGTATTTT
14	-	TRBJ1-5	-	TRBV5-1	CPSSLGGDNQPQHF	TGCCCCAGCAGCTTGGGGGGCGACAATCAGCCCCAGCATTTT
15	-	TRBJ2-3	-	TRBV7-3	CASSLGGGSADTQYF	TGTGCCAGCAGCTTAGGGGGCGGGAGTGCGGATACGCAGTATTTT
15	-	TRBJ2-5	TRBD2	TRBV6-5	CASMKLAGDQETQYF	TGTGCCAGCATGAAACTAGCGGGGGACCAAGAGACCCAGTACTTC
15	-	TRBJ2-1	-	TRBV21-1	CASSKGSDSYNEQFF	TGTGCCAGCAGCAAAGGAAGCGACTCCTACAATGAGCAGTTCTTC
14	-	TRBJ1-5	TRBD1	TRBV3-1/TRBV3-2	CASSGTGDNQPQHF	TGTGCCAGCAGCGGGACAGGGGATAATCAGCCCCAGCATTTT
12	once	TRBJ2-7	-	TRBV5-5	CASSRDIYEQYF	TGTGCCAGCAGCCGGGACATATACGAGCAGTACTTC
14	-	TRBJ1-1	-	TRBV10-3	CAISGTGQNTEAFF	TGTGCCATCAGTGGGACGGGACAGAACACTGAAGCTTTCTTT
15	once	TRBJ1-2	-	TRBV11-2	CASSFEVTPNYGYTF	TGTGCCAGCAGCTTCGAGGTAACCCCCAACTATGGCTACACCTTC
13	-	TRBJ2-7	-	TRBV19	CASSQPNSYEQYF	TGTGCCAGTAGCCAACCCAACTCCTACGAGCAGTACTTC
16	once	TRBJ2-1	-	TRBV5-1	CASSLLPQESVNEQFF	TGCGCCAGCAGCTTGCTACCCCAGGAGAGCGTTAATGAGCAGTTCTTC
15	-	TRBJ2-7	TRBD2	TRBV6-5	CASSYSGLPSYEQYF	TGTGCCAGCAGTTACTCGGGACTACCTTCCTACGAGCAGTACTTC
15	-	TRBJ1-1	-	TRBV5-4	CASSLGGRGNTEAFF	TGTGCCAGCAGCTTGGGGGGCAGAGGGAACACTGAAGCTTTCTTT
13	-	TRBJ2-7	-	TRBV12-3/TRBV12-4	CASRPRRSYEQYF	TGTGCCAGCAGACCCCGAAGGTCCTACGAGCAGTACTTC
13	-	TRBJ2-7	-	TRBV19	CASGPRPGDEQYF	TGTGCCAGCGGCCCGCGGCCCGGAGACGAGCAGTACTTC
16	-	TRBJ2-1	TRBD2	TRBV3-1/TRBV3-2	CASSQGGLASYNEQFF	TGTGCCAGCAGCCAAGGCGGACTAGCCTCCTACAATGAGCAGTTCTTC
13	-	TRBJ2-1	TRBD2	TRBV9	CASSSGLAGEQFF	TGTGCCAGCAGCTCAGGACTAGCGGGCGAGCAGTTCTTC